This TCR beta chain was recovered during a study of T cells in Graves' hyperthyroidism and ophthalmopathy. RNA transcripts yielded amplified TCR beta CDR3 regions. With the HTBI primer set, the TCR CDR3 went through a first round of RT-PCR. Each CDR3 protein is one row after TCRdb ran MiXCR on the multiplex PCR reads. In the table there are over 250,000 distinct CDR3 sequences, 25% of which are singletons. Study-level results: Blood also carried most thyroid clonotypes expanded above 0.001.

Many counts were recorded for this clonotype. Its specificity is unknown. V shed 5 bases and J shed 0 bases, with 7 bases lying between them. Germline CDR1 is SGHNT and CDR2 is YENEEA. The CDR3 contains 14 residues. Clinical symptoms, serum thyroxine and TRAb, thyroid ultrasound and orbital computed tomography were used for the diagnoses. The chain links TRBV11-3 to TRBJ2-2, with a tentative D call TRBD1 (5 bases). The TCR originated in a man aged 35 to 55 with Graves' hyperthyroidism that later progressed to Graves' ophthalmopathy. Sequencing was done on a sample of blood. CDR3 sequence (DNA): TGTGCCAGCAGCCGCAGGGCGAACACCGGGGAGCTGTTTTTT. Translation gives CASSRRANTGELFF.